A single sample gave rise to the 9 T cell receptor beta chains below, sequenced in a study of blood T cell repertoires in COVID-19. Profiled with immunoSEQ multiplex PCR; TCRdb holds only in-frame clones, not every one. The table shows 150,000 or so clones, with 84% occurring only once. The sample was peripheral blood. These receptors came from a woman in her forties or fifties with acute or convalescent COVID-19.

The chain's CDR3 is CASGLSGSYNEQFF. The CDR3 DNA is TGTGCCAGCGGACTTAGCGGGAGCTACAATGAGCAGTTCTTC. V gene TRBV7-2 combines with J gene TRBJ2-1; TRBD2 matches at 9 bases. The CDR3 loop spans 14 amino acids. J was trimmed by 3 bases and V by 8 bases; bases with no gene match: 5. Germline values: CDR1 SGHTA, CDR2 FQGNSA.

This clone is a singleton in its sample. The V and J genes are TRBV7-9 and TRBJ1-4; possible D gene TRBD1, 5 bases. Per the germline V gene, CDR1 is SEHNR and CDR2 is FQNEAQ (reference sequence). The CDR3 is made up of 16 amino acids. Deletions cut 3 bases from V and 3 bases from J, with 14 bases between. The CDR3: CASSFFEGASNEKLFF. The CDR3 coding sequence is TGTGCCAGCAGCTTTTTTGAAGGGGCATCTAATGAAAAACTGTTTTTT.

V usage is TRBV5-1 and J usage is TRBJ2-7; D is perhaps TRBD2 (6 bases). V was shortened by 4 bases and J by 3 bases, with 17 bases between the two germline ends. Germline loops: CDR1 SGHRS, CDR2 YFSETQ. CDR3 length equals 15 residues. CDR3 nucleotides: TGCGCCAGCAGCCAGCGGAGGGGAACGAACTACGAGCAGTACTTC. Translating gives CASSQRRGTNYEQYF.

The gene calls are TRBV15 and TRBJ1-3; 9 bases are a match to TRBD1. The J segment lost 4 bases and the V segment lost 2 bases, leaving 6 bases of the junction unmatched. Germline CDR1 LNHNV, CDR2 YYDKDF (reference sequence). The length of the CDR3 is 16 residues. The chain's CDR3 is CATSRSQGAGGNTIYF. CDR3 DNA sequence: TGTGCCACCAGCAGATCACAGGGGGCCGGCGGAAACACCATATATTTT.

This chain joins TRBV7-9 and TRBJ2-3; D remains unclear. V gave up 1 base and J gave up 5 bases, with 10 bases separating them. The CDR3 has 14 residues. The germline CDR1 and CDR2 sequences are SEHNR and FQNEAQ (reference sequence). CDR3 residues: CASSLDPSLDTQYF. The CDR3 coding sequence is TGTGCCAGCAGCTTAGATCCTTCTTTAGATACGCAGTATTTT.

This chain uses TRBV3-1 (or the pseudogene TRBV3-2) with TRBJ1-1; possible D gene TRBD1, 5 bases. CDR3 size: 13 residues. The germline V gene has CDR1 LGHDT and CDR2 YNNKEL (reference sequence). With 4 bases removed from V and 7 bases from J, the gap between germline ends came to 13 bases. The CDR3 sequence: CASSPGGRGEAFF. CDR3 sequence (DNA): TGTGCCAGCAGCCCCGGGGGGAGGGGTGAAGCTTTCTTT.

The chain uses TRBV9 and TRBJ1-2; maybe TRBD1 (6 bases). This CDR3 has 15 amino acids. CDR1 is SGDLS, CDR2 YYNGEE, per germline. The V and J ends lost 3 bases and 8 bases respectively, with 20 bases between them. The CDR3 protein is CASSGRGYPIEGYTF. CDR3 nucleotides: TGTGCCAGCAGCGGCAGGGGATACCCAATAGAAGGCTACACCTTC. Full variable domain (outside the CDR3, taken from reference TRBV9 and TRBJ1-2): DSGVTQTPKHLITATGQRVTLRCSPRSGDLSVYWYQQSLDQGLQFLIQYYNGEERAKGNILERFSAQQFPDLHSELNLSSLELGDSALYFCASSGRGYPIEGYTFGSGTRLTVV.

This chain connects TRBV19 to TRBJ2-5; TRBD2 matches at 11 bases. CDR1 LNHDA and CDR2 SQIVND come from the germline V gene (reference sequence). The CDR3 length is 16 residues. With 1 base clipped from V and 5 bases from J, the junction kept 6 bases outside the gene matches. The CDR3 sequence: CASSIGLAGGGETQYF. The CDR3 nucleotides are TGTGCCAGTAGTATAGGGCTAGCGGGGGGCGGGGAGACCCAGTACTTC.

The rearrangement uses TRBV15 and TRBJ1-2; D may be TRBD1 (5 bases). Germline lookup yields CDR1 LNHNV and CDR2 YYDKDF (reference sequence). There are 14 residues in the CDR3. V gave up 5 bases and J gave up 3 bases, with 13 bases separating them. CDR3 DNA: TGTGCCACCAGCGGCACACAGGAATACTATGGCTACACCTTC. It translates to CATSGTQEYYGYTF.